The 25 T cell receptor beta chains presented below share a single source sample, sequenced in a study of blood T cell repertoires in COVID-19. Assay: immunoSEQ multiplex PCR; the TCRdb copy retains only in-frame clones and omits some. The table includes about 310,000 clones, 80% to 90% detected once. The sample comprised peripheral blood. The source is a woman between 50 and 59 years old who had recovered from COVID-19.

This clone was seen just once. The chain has TRBV7-8 and TRBJ1-1; weak D call: TRBD1 (5 bases). The ends were cut back, 5 bases at V and 4 bases at J, with 11 bases in the middle. CDR3 length: 13 residues. Germline values: CDR1 SGHVS, CDR2 FQNEAQ. The CDR3 is CASSNNRPTEAFF. The CDR3 coding sequence is TGTGCCAGCAGCAACAACAGGCCCACTGAAGCTTTCTTT.

The rearrangement links TRBV7-3 to TRBJ2-1; TRBD2 matches 7 bases. This CDR3 is built from 15 residues. Trimming took 2 bases from V and 6 from J; bases not matched to a gene: 7. Looked up from germline, CDR1 is SGHTA and CDR2 is FQGTGA. The CDR3 loop reads CASSLRTGRLNEQFF. The CDR3 DNA reads as TGTGCCAGCAGCTTACGGACCGGGAGGCTCAATGAGCAGTTCTTC.

This rearrangement joins TRBV2 to TRBJ1-3; D unresolved. Between the trimmed V and J ends, which lost 4 bases and 3 bases, there was a span of 4 bases. Germline loops: CDR1 SNHLY, CDR2 FYNNEI. This CDR3 is built from 12 residues. The CDR3 DNA is TGTGCCAGCAGTGTCGGTGGAAACACCATATATTTT. Residues: CASSVGGNTIYF.

Of note for this clone: Other DNA sequences in the sample encode the same CDR3. V usage is TRBV7-2 and J usage is TRBJ2-1; D remains unclear. Germline lookup yields CDR1 SGHTA and CDR2 FQGNSA. Trimming stripped 3 bases from V and 7 bases from J, with 4 bases between. The CDR3 contains 11 residues. CDR3 sequence (DNA): TGTGCCAGCAGCTTTTTAAATGAGCAGTTCTTC. Its protein is CASSFLNEQFF.

This chain joins TRBV21-1 and TRBJ1-1; the tabulated D call, TRBD1, remains unverified against the DNA. TRBV21-1 is a documented pseudogene. The CDR3 totals 16 residues. This chain's CDR3 is CASSGWTGKFRTEAFF. CDR3 bases: TGTGCCAGCAGCGGTTGGACAGGGAAATTTCGGACTGAAGCTTTCTTT.

The chain carries TRBV3-1 (or the pseudogene TRBV3-2) and TRBJ2-3; the D is unclear. V was clipped by 1 base and J by 4 bases, with 3 bases between them. CDR1 is LGHDT and CDR2 is YNNKEL in the germline V gene (reference sequence). This CDR3 region has 12 residues. The CDR3 DNA reads TGTGCCAGCAGCCAAGTAGCAGATACGCAGTATTTT. It codes for CASSQVADTQYF.

The chain uses TRBV7-2 and TRBJ2-1; D gene unclear. Germline assignment: CDR1 SGHTA and CDR2 FQGNSA. Trimming pared 4 bases from V and 3 bases from J, leaving 7 bases between. The CDR3 totals 13 residues. The CDR3 nucleotides are TGTGCCAGCAGCTCCCCGGGCTACAATGAGCAGTTCTTC. Its translation: CASSSPGYNEQFF.

The CDR3 coding sequence is TGTGCCAGCAGCGTAGGTAGCGGGGGGGCCTACGAGCAGTACTTC. Amino acids: CASSVGSGGAYEQYF. The chain is built from TRBV9 and TRBJ2-7; 11 bases align to TRBD2. Germline values: CDR1 SGDLS, CDR2 YYNGEE. CDR3 length: 15 residues. The V gene end was trimmed by 0 bases and the J gene end by 2 bases; junction bases not matched to a gene: 1.

The chain links TRBV28 to TRBJ2-1, with D possibly matching TRBD2 (6 bases). The V gene's germline CDR1 is MDHEN and CDR2 SYDVKM. V was clipped by 7 bases and J by 9 bases, with 16 bases between them. The CDR3 sequence is 13 residues long. The CDR3 bases are TGTGCCAGCACCGGCGGGGAGTGGCGTGAGCAGTTCTTC. Its protein is CASTGGEWREQFF.

The J gene is TRBJ2-6, the V gene TRBV24-1; D may be TRBD1 (6 bases). Deletions cut 7 bases from V and 4 bases from J, with 19 bases between. The CDR3 length is 17 residues. Germline V gene data show CDR1 as KGHDR and CDR2 as SFDVKD. The CDR3 reads CATSPGHLVEGANVLTF. CDR3 bases: TGTGCCACCAGCCCGGGACACTTAGTGGAAGGGGCCAACGTCCTGACTTTC.

The CDR3 region is CASSQKSGDINYGYTF. The CDR3 coding sequence is TGTGCCAGCAGCCAAAAGTCAGGCGACATAAACTATGGCTACACCTTC. The rearrangement joins TRBV3-1 (or the pseudogene TRBV3-2) to TRBJ1-2; D gene uncertain. CDR1 and CDR2 (germline): LGHDT, YNNKEL (reference sequence). CDR3 length equals 16 residues. V lost 2 bases and J lost 2, with 15 bases in between.

This chain connects TRBV29-1 to TRBJ1-4; D may be TRBD1 (6 bases). V lost 7 bases to trimming and J lost 3 bases, with 12 bases between them. The germline V gene has CDR1 SQVTM and CDR2 ANQGSEA. This CDR3 is built from 13 residues. CDR3 residues: CSAAQGPNEKLFF. The CDR3 DNA reads TGCAGCGCTGCACAGGGCCCTAATGAAAAACTGTTTTTT. The full variable domain, its missing parts supplied by reference TRBV29-1 and TRBJ1-4, is SAVISQKPSRDICQRGTSLTIQCQVDSQVTMMFWYRQQPGQSLTLIATANQGSEATYESGFVIDKFPISRPNLTFSTLTVSNMSPEDSSIYLCSAAQGPNEKLFFGSGTQLSVL.

This sequence joins TRBV30 and TRBJ2-7, with D possibly matching TRBD1 (6 bases). Per the germline V gene, CDR1 is GTSNPN and CDR2 is SVGIG (reference sequence). The ends were cut back, 2 bases at V and 6 bases at J, with 11 bases in the middle. CDR3 length equals 12 residues. Here the CDR3 reads CAWSTQGGEQYF. The DNA of the CDR3 is TGTGCCTGGAGTACACAGGGCGGCGAGCAGTACTTC.

V usage is TRBV14 and J usage is TRBJ1-4; tentatively, D is TRBD1 (6 bases). Germline loops: CDR1 SGHDN, CDR2 FVKESK. Trimming removed 4 bases at V and 0 bases at J, with 9 bases between. This CDR3 has 15 residues. The CDR3 protein is CASSPRTATNEKLFF. The DNA of the CDR3 is TGTGCCAGCAGCCCGCGGACAGCAACTAATGAAAAACTGTTTTTT.

V is TRBV30 and J is TRBJ2-7; TRBD1 might be the D (5 bases). The CDR3 has 12 residues. Germline CDR1 reads GTSNPN; CDR2 reads SVGIG (reference sequence). The V and J ends lost 2 bases and 5 bases respectively, with 10 bases between them. The DNA of the CDR3 is TGTGCCTGGAGTCAGGGAAGCCACGAGCAGTACTTC. It translates to CAWSQGSHEQYF.

V usage is TRBV2 and J usage is TRBJ1-6; 7 bases fit TRBD1. Germline lookup yields CDR1 SNHLY and CDR2 FYNNEI. CDR3 length equals 13 residues. The CDR3 is CVQGVWGNSPLHF. The CDR3 region has the DNA TGTGTGCAGGGGGTTTGGGGTAATTCACCCCTCCACTTT.

This clone has just one count. The V call is TRBV27, the J call TRBJ1-2, with TRBD1 matching over 7 bases. Germline assignment: CDR1 MNHEY and CDR2 SMNVEV (reference sequence). The J segment lost 4 bases and the V segment lost 6 bases, leaving 5 bases of the junction unmatched. There are 13 residues in the CDR3. CDR3 in amino acids: CASSPGQTYGYTF. The CDR3 DNA follows: TGTGCCAGCAGCCCGGGACAGACCTATGGCTACACCTTC.

The V call is TRBV9, the J call TRBJ2-7; 12 nucleotides align to TRBD1. CDR3 length: 15 residues. CDR1 is SGDLS, CDR2 YYNGEE, per germline. V lost 2 bases to trimming and J lost 4 bases; unmatched junction nucleotides: 4. The DNA of the CDR3 is TGTGCCAGCAGCGTCACGGGACAGGGGGCTTACGAGCAGTACTTC. Translating it yields CASSVTGQGAYEQYF. The full variable domain, rest sourced from reference TRBV9 and TRBJ2-7, is DSGVTQTPKHLITATGQRVTLRCSPRSGDLSVYWYQQSLDQGLQFLIQYYNGEERAKGNILERFSAQQFPDLHSELNLSSLELGDSALYFCASSVTGQGAYEQYFGPGTRLTVT.

The rearrangement uses TRBV6-1 and TRBJ1-1; 9 bases line up with TRBD1. V lost 3 bases, J lost 5 bases, and 4 bases stayed unmatched. Germline CDR1 reads MNHNS; CDR2 reads SASEGT. CDR3 length equals 14 residues. In nucleotides, the CDR3 is TGTGCCAGCAGTGACGGGACAGGGTTTACTGAAGCTTTCTTT. It codes for CASSDGTGFTEAFF.

The chain links TRBV19 to TRBJ2-2; 8 positions match TRBD2. Germline-derived CDR1 and CDR2 are LNHDA and SQIVND (reference sequence). The trim removed 5 bases at V and 4 bases at J, leaving 9 bases unmatched. The CDR3 is 16 amino acids. CDR3 residues: CASSYGGARGTGELFF. As DNA, the CDR3 is TGTGCCAGTAGTTACGGGGGGGCTAGGGGCACCGGGGAGCTGTTTTTT.

CDR3 protein: CASSLAGWTELTSYNSPLHF. For the CDR3, the DNA is TGTGCCAGCAGCTTAGCCGGTTGGACAGAACTGACCTCCTATAATTCACCCCTCCACTTT. The chain employs TRBV7-2 and TRBJ1-6; a possible D gene is TRBD1 (6 bases). The germline V gene has CDR1 SGHTA and CDR2 FQGNSA. The CDR3 length is 20 residues. The ends were cut back, 0 bases at V and 0 bases at J, with 18 bases in the middle.

J is TRBJ2-1 and V is TRBV19; the match to TRBD2 covers 10 bases. Per germline, CDR1 LNHDA and CDR2 SQIVND (reference sequence). V lost 3 bases, J lost 6 bases, and 5 bases stayed unmatched. The CDR3 spans 15 residues. The CDR3 DNA reads as TGTGCCAGTAGTATTGGTGGGACTAGCGCCAATGAGCAGTTCTTC. Protein product: CASSIGGTSANEQFF.

This chain uses TRBV9 with TRBJ2-1; 9 positions agree with TRBD2. V lost 2 bases, J lost 0 bases, and 0 bases stayed unmatched. Germline CDR1 and CDR2: SGDLS and YYNGEE. The CDR3 is 15 residues long. CDR3 in DNA: TGTGCCAGCAGCGTGACTAGCGGCTCCTACAATGAGCAGTTCTTC. It is translated as CASSVTSGSYNEQFF.

The chain uses TRBV7-6 and TRBJ2-1, with D maybe TRBD2 (6 bases). The CDR3 loop spans 10 amino acids. The V gene lost 8 bases and the J gene lost 7 bases, with 6 bases spanning the gap. Germline V gene lookup returns CDR1 SGHVS and CDR2 FNYEAQ. The DNA for the CDR3 is TGTGCCAGCGGGGGGAATGAGCAGTTCTTC. Amino acid sequence: CASGGNEQFF.

The chain links TRBV5-4 to TRBJ2-3; 9 positions agree with TRBD2. This CDR3 is 15 amino acids long. Per the germline V gene, CDR1 is SGHNT and CDR2 is YYREEE (reference sequence). Trimming took 0 bases from V and 2 from J; bases not matched to a gene: 1. The CDR3 protein is CASSLASGVTDTQYF. CDR3 DNA sequence: TGTGCCAGCAGCTTGGCTAGCGGGGTCACAGATACGCAGTATTTT.